This is a list of T cell receptor beta chains from one sample in a study of OX40 agonist ivuxolimab in advanced cancers. Here immunoSEQ multiplex PCR was the method, and the copy in TCRdb shows in-frame clones only, minus some. The repertoire has 100,000 or so clones, more than 75% of them found once; the top ten carry less than 2%. The source material was CD4+ or CD8+ T cells sorted from blood, sampled in a trial of the OX40 agonist ivuxolimab. The receptors were gathered from an adult with an advanced solid tumor such as melanoma, head and neck, liver or kidney cancer. The CDR3 runs from the conserved cysteine through the conserved F or W. A D gene is named only where the DNA matches it firmly. Rows give clone size only sometimes, using once, few, many, or a class for an expanded clone.

D gene	V gene	J gene	clone size	CDR3 protein	CDR3 DNA
TRBD1	TRBV7-9	TRBJ1-2	-	CASSLGTGSDNYGYTF	TGTGCCAGCAGCTTAGGGACAGGGTCCGATAACTATGGCTACACCTTC
TRBD2	TRBV19	TRBJ2-5	-	CASSMRLAGETQYF	TGTGCCAGTAGTATGCGACTAGCAGGAGAGACCCAGTACTTC
TRBD1	TRBV18	TRBJ2-3	-	CASSPWTGQSTDTQYF	TGTGCCAGCTCACCATGGACAGGCCAGAGCACAGATACGCAGTATTTT
-	TRBV13	TRBJ2-5	-	CASSSGSVETQYF	TGTGCCAGCAGCTCAGGATCCGTGGAGACCCAGTACTTC
-	TRBV6-5	TRBJ2-1	few	CASSYSGLTGNEQFF	TGTGCCAGCAGTTACTCGGGCCTAACAGGGAATGAGCAGTTCTTC
TRBD2	TRBV9	TRBJ2-3	-	CASSAGREPITDTQYF	TGTGCCAGCAGCGCGGGGCGGGAGCCCATCACAGATACGCAGTATTTT
-	TRBV28	TRBJ1-1	-	CALTGGSTEAFF	TGTGCCTTGACGGGGGGTAGCACTGAAGCTTTCTTT
-	TRBV29-1	TRBJ2-1	-	CSVEEVSYNEQFF	TGCAGCGTTGAGGAGGTATCCTACAATGAGCAGTTCTTC
TRBD1	TRBV19	TRBJ1-5	-	CASSIDQGDQPQHF	TGTGCCAGTAGTATAGATCAGGGGGATCAGCCCCAGCATTTT
-	TRBV5-4	TRBJ2-2	few	CASSLGGGRANTGELFF	TGTGCCAGCAGCTTGGGGGGCGGCAGGGCGAACACCGGGGAGCTGTTTTTT
-	TRBV19	TRBJ2-4	-	CASSYREENIQYF	TGTGCCAGTAGTTACAGGGAGGAAAACATTCAGTACTTC
-	TRBV28	TRBJ2-7	-	CASSLTYEQYF	TGTGCCAGCAGTCTCACCTACGAGCAGTACTTC
-	TRBV18	TRBJ1-1	-	CASSPQGGTEAFF	TGTGCCAGCTCACCACAGGGGGGGACTGAAGCTTTCTTT
TRBD2	TRBV7-8	TRBJ2-1	once	CASSSQLAGGYNEQFF	TGTGCCAGCAGCTCCCAACTAGCGGGAGGCTACAATGAGCAGTTCTTC
-	TRBV6-6	TRBJ1-5	once	CASSYSNAGDQPQHF	TGTGCCAGCAGTTACTCGAACGCGGGAGATCAGCCCCAGCATTTT
-	TRBV18	TRBJ2-1	-	CASSPQLYDTSWEQFF	TGTGCCAGCTCACCTCAGCTCTACGATACTAGCTGGGAGCAGTTCTTC
-	TRBV27	TRBJ2-1	-	CASSFPGREQFF	TGTGCCAGCAGTTTCCCCGGGCGGGAGCAGTTCTTC
-	TRBV5-1	TRBJ1-1	once	CASSGGHTMNTEAFF	TGCGCCAGCAGCGGGGGACACACAATGAACACTGAAGCTTTCTTT
TRBD2	TRBV15	TRBJ2-7	-	CATSPSGRHSYEQYF	TGTGCCACCAGCCCCAGCGGGAGACACTCCTACGAGCAGTACTTC
TRBD1	TRBV28	TRBJ2-5	-	CASSFVAGGYQETQYF	TGTGCCAGCAGTTTTGTGGCAGGGGGCTACCAAGAGACCCAGTACTTC
-	TRBV19	TRBJ1-2	-	CASSIDGQADYGYTF	TGTGCCAGTAGTATAGATGGGCAGGCCGACTATGGCTACACCTTC
TRBD1	TRBV7-2	TRBJ2-5	few	CASSPPPGQGAQTQYF	TGTGCCAGCAGCCCTCCTCCGGGACAGGGGGCGCAAACCCAGTACTTC
TRBD1	TRBV5-1	TRBJ2-7	-	CASSFGQGGYEQYF	TGCGCCAGCAGCTTTGGACAGGGAGGCTACGAGCAGTACTTC
-	TRBV29-1	TRBJ2-7	-	CSAWDSSSYEQYF	TGCAGCGCCTGGGACTCGAGCTCCTACGAGCAGTACTTC
-	TRBV7-7	TRBJ2-2	-	CASSSGTNTGELFF	TGTGCTAGCAGCTCCGGGACTAACACCGGGGAGCTGTTTTTT
-	TRBV15	TRBJ1-1	-	CATSVILATEAFF	TGTGCCACCAGCGTAATTTTGGCCACTGAAGCTTTCTTT
-	TRBV5-1	TRBJ2-5	-	CASSLIGDQETQYF	TGCGCCAGCAGCTTGATCGGGGACCAAGAGACCCAGTACTTC
TRBD2	TRBV6-6	TRBJ2-1	-	CASSDGLGYNEQFF	TGTGCCAGCAGTGACGGACTAGGTTACAATGAGCAGTTCTTC
TRBD1	TRBV10-3	TRBJ1-1	-	CAITRTGEISDTEAFF	TGTGCCATCACCCGGACAGGGGAAATCAGCGACACTGAAGCTTTCTTT
-	TRBV29-1	TRBJ2-5	-	CSVEDLGTQETQYF	TGCAGCGTTGAAGACTTAGGGACTCAAGAGACCCAGTACTTC
TRBD1	TRBV5-1	TRBJ2-2	few	CASSFVGQGASTGELFF	TGCGCCAGCAGCTTTGTGGGACAGGGGGCAAGCACCGGGGAGCTGTTTTTT